What follows are 28 T cell receptor beta chains derived from one specimen sequenced in a study of blood T cell repertoires in COVID-19. Clones were sequenced by immunoSEQ multiplex PCR, and TCRdb holds only the in-frame ones, with some missing. The sample carries some 190,000 clones, under 90% recorded once. The sample taken for sequencing was peripheral blood. These receptors were taken from a person between 65 and 79 years old with COVID-19, enrolled during active disease.

The rearrangement joins TRBV28 to TRBJ1-5; D might be TRBD1 (6 bases). From germline, CDR1 is MDHEN and CDR2 SYDVKM. The CDR3 contains 15 residues. The V gene lost 6 bases and the J gene lost 5 bases, with 17 bases spanning the gap. The CDR3 region is CASSRRTGWDQPQHF. In nucleotides, the CDR3 is TGTGCCAGCAGCAGAAGAACAGGGTGGGATCAGCCCCAGCATTTT. Variable domain in full (rest from reference TRBV28 and TRBJ1-5): DVKVTQSSRYLVKRTGEKVFLECVQDMDHENMFWYRQDPGLGLRLIYFSYDVKMKEKGDIPEGYSVSREKKERFSLILESASTNQTSMYLCASSRRTGWDQPQHFGDGTRLSIL.

This clone was counted once. This rearrangement joins TRBV3-1 (or the pseudogene TRBV3-2) to TRBJ2-7; the match to TRBD1 covers 7 bases. V lost 1 base, J lost 0 bases, and 9 bases stayed unmatched. This CDR3 has 17 residues. Germline CDR1 and CDR2: LGHDT and YNNKEL (reference sequence). CDR3 DNA: TGTGCCAGCAGCCAAGGGATCAGGGGGTTTTACTCCTACGAGCAGTACTTC. This codes for CASSQGIRGFYSYEQYF.

This clone was seen a handful of times. This sequence joins TRBV7-2 and TRBJ1-1; maybe TRBD1 (5 bases). Between the trimmed V and J ends, which lost 1 base and 0 bases, there was a span of 21 bases. This CDR3 contains 19 residues. The germline gives CDR1 SGHTA, CDR2 FQGNSA. CDR3 protein: CASSLVSGRAFRMNTEAFF. The CDR3 nucleotides are TGTGCCAGCAGCTTAGTGTCTGGCAGGGCGTTTCGAATGAACACTGAAGCTTTCTTT.

The chain is built from TRBV9 and TRBJ2-1, with TRBD1 identical over 9 bases. The CDR3 has 15 amino acids. V lost 2 bases to trimming and J lost 8 bases; unmatched junction nucleotides: 8. Germline CDR1 SGDLS, CDR2 YYNGEE. The CDR3 DNA is TGTGCCAGCAGCGTCGGGACAGGGAGTTTCTATGAGCAGTTCTTC. It encodes CASSVGTGSFYEQFF.

Only one count was recorded for this clone. The chain carries TRBV19 and TRBJ2-5; TRBD1 aligns across 10 bases. This CDR3 has 15 residues. CDR1 is LNHDA, CDR2 SQIVND, per germline (reference sequence). The trim removed 4 bases at V and 4 bases at J, leaving 6 bases unmatched. The CDR3 DNA reads as TGTGCCAGTAGTACCGGGACAGGGGTGGGAGAGACCCAGTACTTC. Its protein product is CASSTGTGVGETQYF.

This chain links TRBV28 with TRBJ1-2, with 7 nucleotides matching TRBD1. The CDR3 is made up of 16 amino acids. The germline gives CDR1 MDHEN, CDR2 SYDVKM. V dropped 5 bases and J dropped 3; count of bases not matched to a gene: 12. CDR3 in DNA: TGTGCCAGCAGTGTCCCGACAGGGCGGGGAGACTATGGCTACACCTTC. The encoded protein is CASSVPTGRGDYGYTF.

The rearrangement joins TRBV28 to TRBJ2-1; 7 bases are shared with TRBD2. This CDR3 region has 14 residues. Germline V CDR1 and CDR2: MDHEN, SYDVKM. V lost 7 bases to trimming and J lost 0 bases; unmatched junction nucleotides: 3. The CDR3 loop reads CASTRTSSYNEQFF. The CDR3 coding sequence is TGTGCCAGCACAAGGACTAGCTCCTACAATGAGCAGTTCTTC.

This chain connects TRBV2 to TRBJ1-2; D uncertain. Trimming took 3 bases from V and 2 from J, leaving 7 bases between them. Germline CDR1 SNHLY, CDR2 FYNNEI. This CDR3 contains 13 residues. The CDR3 DNA reads TGTGCCAGCAGTGAGCCAGTAAACTATGGCTACACCTTC. This gives the protein CASSEPVNYGYTF.

The rearrangement uses TRBV9 and TRBJ1-2; 7 bases are shared with TRBD1. The CDR3 has 15 residues. Per the germline V gene, CDR1 is SGDLS and CDR2 is YYNGEE. The V and J ends lost 4 bases and 3 bases, in that order; junction bases with no gene match: 9. The CDR3 sequence is CASSTRQGLDYGYTF. CDR3 nucleotide sequence: TGTGCCAGCAGCACGCGACAGGGTCTCGACTATGGCTACACCTTC.

The chain joins TRBV7-9 to TRBJ2-5, with D possibly TRBD1 on 8 matching bases. Germline loops: CDR1 SEHNR, CDR2 FQNEAQ (reference sequence). The CDR3 is 15 residues long. Deletions cut 5 bases from V and 5 bases from J, with 18 bases between. The CDR3 sequence: CASSNRTGRDETQYF. DNA of the CDR3: TGTGCCAGCAGCAACCGGACAGGGAGGGACGAGACCCAGTACTTC.

The V gene is TRBV6-5, the J gene TRBJ2-1; maybe TRBD1 (7 bases). The CDR3 length is 13 residues. CDR1 and CDR2 (germline): MNHEY, SVGAGI. With 7 bases removed from V and 8 bases from J, the gap between germline ends came to 15 bases. The CDR3 sequence is CASTAGGTYEQFF. The CDR3 DNA follows: TGTGCCAGCACGGCAGGGGGGACATATGAGCAGTTCTTC.

The J gene is TRBJ1-5, the V gene TRBV15, with a possible D match to TRBD1 (5 bases). The length of the CDR3 is 13 residues. CDR1 and CDR2 (germline): LNHNV, YYDKDF (reference sequence). V dropped 4 bases and J dropped 13 bases, with 17 bases sitting between them. The CDR3 region has the DNA TGTGCCACCAGCACCAGAAGACAGACTGTTCAGCATTTT. The encoded protein is CATSTRRQTVQHF.

The chain couples TRBV15 to TRBJ2-2; unclear D gene. The ends were cut back, 6 bases at V and 2 bases at J, with 13 bases in the middle. The CDR3 is 15 residues long. Germline assignment: CDR1 LNHNV and CDR2 YYDKDF (reference sequence). CDR3 region: CATRAELSNTGELFF. The CDR3 nucleotides are TGTGCCACCAGAGCAGAACTTAGCAACACCGGGGAGCTGTTTTTT.

J is TRBJ1-1 and V is TRBV3-1 (or the pseudogene TRBV3-2); maybe TRBD1 (5 bases). Per the germline V gene, CDR1 is LGHDT and CDR2 is YNNKEL (reference sequence). V was shortened by 1 base and J by 6 bases, with 15 bases between the two germline ends. The CDR3 spans 15 residues. The CDR3, as DNA: TGTGCCAGCAGCCAAGGGAGGGGTGCGAGGTCTGAAGCTTTCTTT. It encodes CASSQGRGARSEAFF.

The CDR3 reads CASSSAALAGVLGGELFF. CDR3 nucleotide sequence: TGTGCCAGCAGTTCGGCCGCTCTAGCGGGAGTATTAGGCGGGGAGCTGTTTTTT. The J gene is TRBJ2-2, the V gene TRBV11-2; 10 bases fit TRBD2. J gave up 7 bases and V 6 bases, and 17 bases lay outside the gene matches. This CDR3 is 18 amino acids long. Germline assignment: CDR1 SGHAT and CDR2 FQNNGV. Together with reference TRBV11-2 and TRBJ2-2, the CDR3 gives the full variable domain: EAGVAQSPRYKIIEKRQSVAFWCNPISGHATLYWYQQILGQGPKLLIQFQNNGVVDDSQLPKDRFSAERLKGVDSTLKIQPAKLEDSAVYLCASSSAALAGVLGGELFFGEGSRLTVL.

V is TRBV3-1 (or the pseudogene TRBV3-2) and J is TRBJ2-2, with TRBD1 matching over 10 bases. The germline V gene encodes CDR1 LGHDT and CDR2 YNNKEL (reference sequence). Germline trimming cut 1 base from V and 5 bases from J; bases unmatched to any gene: 7. CDR3 length equals 17 residues. The CDR3 DNA is TGTGCCAGCAGCCAAGGCCCGGGACAGGGGTATACCGGGGAGCTGTTTTTT. Its protein product is CASSQGPGQGYTGELFF.

The gene calls are TRBV2 and TRBJ1-4; possibly TRBD1 for D (6 bases). The CDR3 is 15 residues long. CDR1 is SNHLY, CDR2 FYNNEI, per germline. The V and J ends lost 7 bases and 8 bases respectively, with 20 bases between them. CDR3 nucleotides: TGTGCCAGCAAGGGGGTTGAGGGTTTAAGGGAAAAACTGTTTTTT. It specifies CASKGVEGLREKLFF.

The rearrangement links TRBV6-6 to TRBJ2-5; no reliable D call. Trimming removed 6 bases at V and 1 base at J, with 9 bases between. CDR1 and CDR2 from the germline V gene are MNHNY and SVGAGI (reference sequence). CDR3 size: 13 residues. CDR3 bases: TGTGCCAGCAGGGAGAGTAGCCAAGAGACCCAGTACTTC. Its translation: CASRESSQETQYF.

The chain employs TRBV28 and TRBJ1-4; 12 nucleotides agree with TRBD1. The CDR3 covers 17 residues. Germline assignment: CDR1 MDHEN and CDR2 SYDVKM. Trimming at V came to 1 base and at J to 8 bases, leaving 8 bases not matched to a gene. CDR3 in amino acids: CASSLLGQGASFEKLFF. CDR3 bases: TGTGCCAGCAGTTTATTGGGACAGGGGGCGAGTTTCGAAAAACTGTTTTTT.

The gene calls are TRBV6-6 and TRBJ1-1; maybe TRBD1 (6 bases). With 5 bases removed from V and 3 bases from J, the gap between germline ends came to 13 bases. CDR3 length: 14 amino acids. The germline V gene encodes CDR1 MNHNY and CDR2 SVGAGI (reference sequence). This CDR3 is CASSVQGGDTEAFF. The CDR3, as DNA: TGTGCCAGCAGTGTACAGGGTGGAGACACTGAAGCTTTCTTT.

The rearrangement links TRBV29-1 to TRBJ1-1, with D possibly TRBD1 on 5 matching bases. V lost 4 bases, J lost 4 bases, and 13 bases lay in between. In germline, CDR1 is SQVTM, CDR2 ANQGSEA. This CDR3 contains 13 residues. CDR3 DNA: TGCAGCGTTGTAGTGAGGGGAGGCACTGAAGCTTTCTTT. Protein sequence: CSVVVRGGTEAFF.

This clone was recorded only once. The V call is TRBV10-3, the J call TRBJ2-7; the match to TRBD1 covers 11 bases. Germline V gene sequence: CDR1 ENHRY, CDR2 SYGVKD. The V segment lost 7 bases and the J segment 3 bases; nucleotides outside the gene matches: 8. The length of the CDR3 is 15 residues. This CDR3 is CAITKGQGAGYEQYF. The DNA of the CDR3 is TGTGCCATCACCAAAGGACAGGGGGCCGGCTACGAGCAGTACTTC.

This chain links TRBV5-1 with TRBJ2-3; a possible D gene is TRBD2 (6 bases). The germline V and J ends were trimmed by 2 bases and 6 bases, with 16 bases remaining between them. CDR1 is SGHRS, CDR2 YFSETQ, per germline. This CDR3 contains 15 residues. CDR3 in amino acids: CASSLGTPSEDTQYF. The CDR3 region has the DNA TGCGCCAGCAGCTTAGGGACTCCAAGCGAGGATACGCAGTATTTT.

CDR3 sequence (DNA): TGTGCCATTGGGGGACTAGCGGCCTATGGCGGGGAGCTGTTTTTT. Protein product: CAIGGLAAYGGELFF. V and J are TRBV19 and TRBJ2-2; TRBD2 aligns across 11 bases. CDR1 is LNHDA and CDR2 is SQIVND in the germline V gene (reference sequence). The CDR3 contains 15 residues. V was clipped by 10 bases and J by 7 bases; unmatched bases: 11.

The gene calls are TRBV5-6 and TRBJ1-6; D gene ambiguous. Germline V gene sequence: CDR1 SGHDT, CDR2 YYEEEE. V was trimmed by 1 base and J by 6 bases, leaving 8 bases between them. The CDR3 sequence is 14 residues long. CDR3 coding DNA: TGTGCCAGCAGCTTGTCAGAATTTAATTCACCCCTCCACTTT. Translating it yields CASSLSEFNSPLHF.

This rearrangement joins TRBV6-1 to TRBJ2-1; possibly TRBD2 for D (5 bases). V lost 2 bases and J 9 bases, leaving 17 bases between the germline ends. Germline lookup yields CDR1 MNHNS and CDR2 SASEGT. The CDR3 spans 15 residues. CDR3 in DNA: TGTGCCAGCAGTGAACGCCAAACTAGATTTGGTGAGCAGTTCTTC. Its translation is CASSERQTRFGEQFF.

J is TRBJ2-5 and V is TRBV7-8, with 8 bases matching TRBD2. The CDR3 runs 15 residues. The V gene end was trimmed by 7 bases and the J gene end by 5 bases; junction bases not matched to a gene: 12. CDR1 SGHVS and CDR2 FQNEAQ come from the germline V gene. The CDR3 loop is CASTRSGSVLETQYF. DNA of the CDR3: TGTGCCAGCACAAGAAGCGGGAGCGTCCTGGAGACCCAGTACTTC.

The rearrangement links TRBV6-5 to TRBJ2-5, with TRBD1 identical over 8 bases. CDR1 is MNHEY, CDR2 SVGAGI, per germline. The CDR3 spans 14 residues. Trimming took 7 bases from V and 2 from J; bases not matched to a gene: 6. The CDR3 bases are TGTGCCAGCACCAACAGGGGGATTCAAGAGACCCAGTACTTC. Protein sequence: CASTNRGIQETQYF.